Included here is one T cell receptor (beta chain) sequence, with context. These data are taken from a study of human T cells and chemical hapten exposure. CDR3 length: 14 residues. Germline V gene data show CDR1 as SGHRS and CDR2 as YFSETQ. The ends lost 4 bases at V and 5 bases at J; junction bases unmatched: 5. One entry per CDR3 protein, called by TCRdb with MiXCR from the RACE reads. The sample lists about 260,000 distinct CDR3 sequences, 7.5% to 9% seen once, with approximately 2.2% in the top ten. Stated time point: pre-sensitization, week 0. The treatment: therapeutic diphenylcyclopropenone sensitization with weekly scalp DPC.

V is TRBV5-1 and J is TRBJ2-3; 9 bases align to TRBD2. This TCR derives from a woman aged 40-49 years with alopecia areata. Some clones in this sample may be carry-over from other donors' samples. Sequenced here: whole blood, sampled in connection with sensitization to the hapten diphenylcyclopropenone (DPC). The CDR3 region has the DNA TGCGCCAGCAGCCAAAGACTAGCGGAAGATACGCAGTATTTT. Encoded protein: CASSQRLAEDTQYF.